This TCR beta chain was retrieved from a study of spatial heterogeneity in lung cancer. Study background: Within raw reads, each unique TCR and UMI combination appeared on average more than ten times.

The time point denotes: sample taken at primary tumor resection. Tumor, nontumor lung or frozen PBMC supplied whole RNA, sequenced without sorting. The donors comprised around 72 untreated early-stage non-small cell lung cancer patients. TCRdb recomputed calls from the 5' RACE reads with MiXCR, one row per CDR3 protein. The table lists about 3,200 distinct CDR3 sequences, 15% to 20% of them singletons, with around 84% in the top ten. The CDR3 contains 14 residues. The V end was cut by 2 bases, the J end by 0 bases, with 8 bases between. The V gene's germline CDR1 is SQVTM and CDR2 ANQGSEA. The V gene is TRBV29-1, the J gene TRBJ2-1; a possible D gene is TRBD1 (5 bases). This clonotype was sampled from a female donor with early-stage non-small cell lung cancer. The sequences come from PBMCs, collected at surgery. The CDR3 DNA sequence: TGCAGCGTTGAACGACAGTCCTCCTACAATGAGCAGTTCTTC. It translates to CSVERQSSYNEQFF.